Listed below are T cell receptor beta chains from one sample, sequenced in a study of shared clonotypes between healthy human individuals. TCRdb keeps only in-frame clones here, not all; method: immunoSEQ multiplex PCR. Among about 800,000 clones listed, approximately 96% were seen once. The sample taken for sequencing was naive CD8+ T cells sorted from blood. The receptors derive from a young man in good health. Both conserved end residues are part of each CDR3. A D gene is named only where the DNA matches it firmly. Clone size is shown for a subset of rows, as once, few, many or a class of expanded clone.

clone_size	v_call	d_call	j_call	cdr3_nt	cdr3_aa
NA	TRBV6-1	NA	TRBJ2-7	TGTGCCAGCAGTGTACAGATCCTCGGGTACGAGCAGTACTTC	CASSVQILGYEQYF
NA	TRBV19	TRBD2	TRBJ2-1	TGTGCCAGCAAAGGGACTAGCGGGCAGATTTACAATGAGCAGTTCTTC	CASKGTSGQIYNEQFF
NA	TRBV30	NA	TRBJ1-5	TGTGCCTGGGCTGACACTAGTAGCAATCAGCCCCAGCATTTT	CAWADTSSNQPQHF
once	TRBV27	TRBD1	TRBJ1-5	TGTGCCAGCAGTCCCGGACAGGGGGGTCTTCGCAATCAGCCCCAGCATTTT	CASSPGQGGLRNQPQHF
NA	TRBV30	NA	TRBJ2-7	TGTGCCTGTGGACCCCCCGGCCTACCTCACGAGCAGTACTTC	CACGPPGLPHEQYF
NA	TRBV7-8	TRBD2	TRBJ2-1	TGTGCCAGCAGCTTAGGAATGACTAGCGGGTTTTCCTACAATGAGCAGTTCTTC	CASSLGMTSGFSYNEQFF
NA	TRBV7-9	TRBD1	TRBJ2-7	TGTGCCAGCAGCTCAGGGACAGGGACCGACTCCTACGAGCAGTACTTC	CASSSGTGTDSYEQYF
NA	TRBV5-1	TRBD1	TRBJ2-7	TGCGCCAGCAGACTTACAGGGGGATCCTCCTACGAGCAGTACTTC	CASRLTGGSSYEQYF
NA	TRBV9	NA	TRBJ1-4	TGTGCCAGCAGCGCCGCGGGTCGCTTTGAAAAACTGTTTTTT	CASSAAGRFEKLFF
NA	TRBV7-2	TRBD2	TRBJ2-3	TGTGCCAGCAGCTTAGGCCCCCTAGCGGGAGACCTCACAGATACGCAGTATTTT	CASSLGPLAGDLTDTQYF
NA	TRBV27	NA	TRBJ2-1	TGTGCCAGCAGTTTATTCCCCTTCGGGGCGGGCTCCAATGAGCAGTTCTTC	CASSLFPFGAGSNEQFF
NA	TRBV7-9	NA	TRBJ2-7	TGTGCCAGCAGCTCCGACCCTAGCTACGAGCAGTACTTC	CASSSDPSYEQYF
once	TRBV19	TRBD2	TRBJ2-7	TGTGCCAGTAGTTTTATGGGACTAGGCGCCTACGAGCAGTACTTC	CASSFMGLGAYEQYF
NA	TRBV9	NA	TRBJ2-4	TGTGCCAGCGCATCGAACAGTAACATTCAGTACTTC	CASASNSNIQYF
NA	TRBV7-8	NA	TRBJ2-3	TGTGCCAGCAGCTTCGTACGGGTAGATACGCAGTATTTT	CASSFVRVDTQYF
once	TRBV10-3	NA	TRBJ2-3	TGTGCCATCACCCAGGGATTTGCTCCGGGAGATACGCAGTATTTT	CAITQGFAPGDTQYF
NA	TRBV6-1	TRBD1	TRBJ2-3	TGTGCCAGCAGTGACTTCTGGCAGGGGGACCCAGATACGCAGTATTTT	CASSDFWQGDPDTQYF
once	TRBV14	NA	TRBJ2-7	TGTGCCAGCAGCCAGGCGGCTAGCTCCTACGAGCAGTACTTC	CASSQAASSYEQYF
NA	TRBV27	NA	TRBJ2-7	TGTGCCAGCAGTCCCCGTCCTCGACAATACGAGCAGTACTTC	CASSPRPRQYEQYF
NA	TRBV14	NA	TRBJ2-2	TGTGCCAGCAGTCCCCCAGGGTGGAACACCGGGGAGCTGTTTTTT	CASSPPGWNTGELFF
NA	TRBV27	TRBD2	TRBJ2-1	TGTGCCAGCGCCTCGGGGCTAGCGGCGTACAATGAGCAGTTCTTC	CASASGLAAYNEQFF
once	TRBV6-5	TRBD1	TRBJ2-7	TGTGCCAGCAGTTACTCGACAGGGACCGTCTACGAGCAGTACTTC	CASSYSTGTVYEQYF
NA	TRBV7-9	NA	TRBJ2-1	TGTGCCAGCAGCCTGGCTAACAATGAGCAGTTCTTC	CASSLANNEQFF
NA	TRBV7-8	TRBD2	TRBJ2-7	TGTGCCAGCAGAGAGGCGGGAGCCTCCTACGAGCAGTACTTC	CASREAGASYEQYF
once	TRBV27	NA	TRBJ2-7	TGTGCCACCGCCAACCCAAATAATCGACCGAACGAGCAGTACTTC	CATANPNNRPNEQYF